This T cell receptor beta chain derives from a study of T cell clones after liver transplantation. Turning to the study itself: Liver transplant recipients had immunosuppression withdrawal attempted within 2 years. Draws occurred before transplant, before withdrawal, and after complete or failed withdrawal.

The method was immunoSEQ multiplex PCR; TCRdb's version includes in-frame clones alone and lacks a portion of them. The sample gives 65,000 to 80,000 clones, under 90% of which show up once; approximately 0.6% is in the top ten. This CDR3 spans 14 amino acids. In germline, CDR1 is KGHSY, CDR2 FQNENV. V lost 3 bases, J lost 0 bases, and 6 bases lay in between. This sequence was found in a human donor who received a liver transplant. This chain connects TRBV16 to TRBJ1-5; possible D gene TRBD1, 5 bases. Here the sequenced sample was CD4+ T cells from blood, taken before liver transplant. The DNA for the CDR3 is TGTGCCAGCAGCCAGGGACTTAGCAATCAGCCCCAGCATTTT. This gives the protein CASSQGLSNQPQHF.